One and the same sample provided the 7 T cell receptor beta chains below, sequenced in a study of blood T cell repertoires in COVID-19. The assay was immunoSEQ multiplex PCR, and TCRdb's table has in-frame clones only and misses some. Here the sample spans 150,000 to 200,000 clones, about four fifths being singletons. The specimen was peripheral blood. These receptors all come from a man in his 60s with active or convalescent COVID-19.

The chain uses TRBV4-1 and TRBJ2-2; 9 bases are shared with TRBD2. Germline V gives CDR1 MGHRA, CDR2 YSYEKL. With V trimmed by 3 bases and J by 7 bases, 15 bases remained unmatched. This CDR3 has 18 amino acids. In nucleotides, the CDR3 is TGCGCCAGCAGCCACCAATGGGTAGCGGGAGCGGGGGGCGGGGAGCTGTTTTTT. Translated: CASSHQWVAGAGGGELFF.

The CDR3 protein is CASSRELNNEQFF. DNA of the CDR3: TGTGCCAGCAGTCGGGAGTTAAACAATGAGCAGTTCTTC. The chain has TRBV2 and TRBJ2-1; TRBD2 might be the D (6 bases). The CDR3 totals 13 residues. CDR1 and CDR2 from the germline V gene are SNHLY and FYNNEI. V was trimmed by 5 bases and J by 5 bases, leaving 10 bases between them.

The rearrangement joins TRBV19 to TRBJ1-1; D may be TRBD1 (6 bases). V lost 1 base, J lost 5 bases, and 23 bases lay in between. This CDR3 spans 18 amino acids. Germline V gene sequence: CDR1 LNHDA, CDR2 SQIVND (reference sequence). CDR3 sequence: CASSIGERQVGWLTEAFF. Here the CDR3 DNA reads TGTGCCAGTAGTATAGGCGAGAGACAGGTTGGTTGGTTGACTGAAGCTTTCTTT.

This chain connects TRBV19 to TRBJ1-5; D not resolved. Germline assignment: CDR1 LNHDA and CDR2 SQIVND (reference sequence). Between the trimmed V and J ends, which lost 4 bases and 6 bases, there was a span of 10 bases. CDR3 length: 13 residues. Written as DNA, the CDR3 is TGTGCCAGTAGTAATTTGGGGAGTCAGCCCCAGCATTTT. It yields the protein CASSNLGSQPQHF.

The chain is built from TRBV7-8 and TRBJ2-5; D perhaps matches TRBD2 (6 bases). The length of the CDR3 is 16 residues. V was pared by 5 bases and J by 5 bases, with 21 bases between. The germline CDR1 and CDR2 sequences are SGHVS and FQNEAQ. CDR3 bases: TGTGCCAGCAGCATCCCCCGACTAGGAGGTTCGGAGACCCAGTACTTC. Amino acid sequence: CASSIPRLGGSETQYF.

The V call is TRBV6-6, the J call TRBJ2-3; 8 bases line up with TRBD1. The CDR3 covers 14 residues. V shed 6 bases, J shed 4 bases, and the junction held 6 bases outside the gene matches. CDR1 and CDR2 from the germline V gene are MNHNY and SVGAGI (reference sequence). In nucleotides, the CDR3 is TGTGCCAGCAGCGTACAGGGGGTGGCAGATACGCAGTATTTT. It is translated as CASSVQGVADTQYF.

The rearrangement uses TRBV28 and TRBJ2-7, with 9 nucleotides matching TRBD1. CDR1 is MDHEN, CDR2 SYDVKM, per germline. CDR3 length equals 15 residues. J gave up 7 bases and V 6 bases, and 13 bases lay outside the gene matches. The chain's CDR3 is CASSPERDRVREQYF. The CDR3 bases are TGTGCCAGCAGCCCCGAGCGGGACAGGGTACGTGAGCAGTACTTC.